These 16 T cell receptor beta chains were all obtained from the same sample, sequenced in a study of regulatory T cells in long-lasting Graves disease. RNA isolated from PBMCs was used to make the TCR library. TCRdb reprocessed the reads with MiXCR, giving one entry per CDR3 protein. The repertoire holds 500 to 750 distinct CDR3 sequences, 82% seen once, with roughly a third in the top ten. Here the sequenced sample was peripheral blood mononuclear cells (PBMCs), taken with antithyroid drug treatment, in newly diagnosed or persistent Graves disease (not recorded which). The receptor set was obtained from a female donor with Graves disease.

The V call is TRBV14, the J call TRBJ2-7; D gene uncertain. Per the germline V gene, CDR1 is SGHDN and CDR2 is FVKESK. There are 13 residues in the CDR3. V shed 4 bases and J shed 7 bases, with 14 bases lying between them. CDR3 sequence (DNA): TGTGCCAGCAGCCTCTTTCTGGGCGGAGAGCAGTACTTC. This sequence encodes CASSLFLGGEQYF.

The chain is built from TRBV5-1 and TRBJ2-4; D gene ambiguous. Germline V gene sequence: CDR1 SGHRS, CDR2 YFSETQ. V shed 3 bases and J shed 1 base, with 5 bases lying between them. The CDR3 loop spans 13 amino acids. The CDR3 region is CASSSGAKNIQYF. The CDR3 DNA reads TGCGCCAGCAGCTCCGGGGCCAAAAACATTCAGTACTTC.

V usage is TRBV18 and J usage is TRBJ2-7, with TRBD2 matching 12 bases. This CDR3 spans 20 amino acids. Trimming at V came to 0 bases and at J to 2 bases, leaving 14 bases not matched to a gene. Germline assignment: CDR1 KGHSH and CDR2 LQKENI. Here the CDR3 reads CASSPPKGTSGYQVAYEQYF. The CDR3 coding sequence is TGTGCCAGCTCACCACCAAAAGGGACTAGCGGGTATCAGGTTGCCTACGAGCAGTACTTC.

This sequence joins TRBV13 and TRBJ2-7; D possibly uses TRBD1 or TRBD2 (5 bases each). This CDR3 has 14 amino acids. V lost 5 bases, J lost 3 bases, and 14 bases lay in between. CDR1 and CDR2 from the germline V gene are PRHDT and FYEKMQ (reference sequence). In DNA, the CDR3 is TGTGCCAGCAGCCTGGGACCGCCGTACTACGAGCAGTACTTC. This encodes CASSLGPPYYEQYF.

V and J are TRBV12-3 or TRBV12-4 and TRBJ2-7; TRBD2 is a possible D gene (6 bases). V lost 1 base and J 2 bases, leaving 12 bases between the germline ends. The CDR3 has 15 amino acids. CDR3 nucleotide sequence: TGTGCCAGCAGTTTAGAGGGAGGAGCCCCCTACGAGCAGTACTTC. Translated: CASSLEGGAPYEQYF.

The gene calls are TRBV6-1 and TRBJ1-2; TRBD1 is a possible D gene (6 bases). CDR1 is MNHNS, CDR2 SASEGT, per germline. This CDR3 has 11 amino acids. V was clipped by 6 bases and J by 8 bases, with 10 bases between them. The CDR3 sequence is CASRLGAGYTF. The CDR3 DNA follows: TGTGCCAGCAGGTTGGGGGCCGGCTACACCTTC.

This chain links TRBV6-2 or TRBV6-3 with TRBJ2-4; no definite D call. This CDR3 spans 15 amino acids. The V and J ends lost 6 bases and 1 base respectively, with 13 bases between them. Germline V gene sequence: CDR1 MNHEY, CDR2 SVGEGT. CDR3 loop: CASRSFRLAKNIQYF. The CDR3 region has the DNA TGTGCCAGCAGATCTTTCAGGTTGGCCAAAAACATTCAGTACTTC.

The V and J genes are TRBV12-3 or TRBV12-4 and TRBJ2-3; 10 bases are a match to TRBD2. The length of the CDR3 is 17 residues. Trimming took 6 bases from V and 2 from J; bases not matched to a gene: 11. In DNA, the CDR3 is TGTGCCAGCAGCCAAGCGGGGGGGGAGGCCGTCACAGATACGCAGTATTTT. Its protein is CASSQAGGEAVTDTQYF.

The chain combines TRBV19 with TRBJ2-1, with D possibly matching TRBD2 (6 bases). Trimming left V 5 bases short and J 0 bases short, with 11 bases between. The CDR3 length is 15 residues. Germline-derived CDR1 and CDR2 are LNHDA and SQIVND (reference sequence). CDR3 region: CASSPGLSSYNEQFF. The CDR3 DNA is TGTGCCAGTAGTCCCGGACTAAGCTCCTACAATGAGCAGTTCTTC.

This clonotype occurred once. The chain employs TRBV6-1 and TRBJ2-7; D possibly corresponds to TRBD1 (6 bases). Germline V gene sequence: CDR1 MNHNS, CDR2 SASEGT. Trimming left V 5 bases short and J 7 bases short, with 9 bases between. The CDR3 is 11 residues long. CDR3 sequence (DNA): TGTGCCAGCAGTCACACAGGGGAGCAGTACTTC. Translated, it gives CASSHTGEQYF.

The chain has TRBV7-2 and TRBJ2-5; D remains unclear. Germline-derived CDR1 and CDR2 are SGHTA and FQGNSA. There are 13 residues in the CDR3. Trimming removed 5 bases at V and 0 bases at J, with 7 bases between. CDR3 coding DNA: TGTGCCAGCAGCGCATCATACCAAGAGACCCAGTACTTC. Translating gives CASSASYQETQYF.

This clonotype is a singleton in its sample. The conserved phenylalanine or tryptophan is not found at the CDR3 terminus, so this likely reflects a read error. The DNA is omitted, as the CDR3 cannot be located on it reliably, and the CDR3 follows TCRdb's listing. The genes are TRBV18 and TRBJ1-2; TRBD1, the table's D call, lacks a check against the DNA. The CDR3 is 12 residues long, ends included. Germline CDR1 is KGHSH and CDR2 is LQKENI. The CDR3 region is CASSPIRTGLTP.

This clonotype was recorded only once. The chain carries TRBV11-3 and TRBJ2-7; no clear D. The CDR3 spans 15 residues. V was pared by 2 bases and J by 3 bases, with 14 bases between. Germline CDR1 SGHNT, CDR2 YENEEA. The CDR3 reads CASSLYPTPDYEQYF. CDR3 sequence (DNA): TGTGCCAGCAGCTTATATCCAACCCCAGACTACGAGCAGTACTTC.

The chain recombines TRBV6-2 or TRBV6-3 with TRBJ2-1; maybe TRBD2 (7 bases). With 6 bases removed from V and 3 bases from J, the gap between germline ends came to 15 bases. Germline V lookup: CDR1 MNHEY, CDR2 SVGEGT. This CDR3 region has 15 residues. CDR3 residues: CASRQQGGFYNEQFF. DNA for the CDR3: TGTGCCAGCAGACAACAGGGAGGGTTCTACAATGAGCAGTTCTTC.

The chain carries TRBV6-6 and TRBJ2-7, with D perhaps TRBD1 or TRBD2 (5 bases each). The CDR3 covers 12 residues. The germline gives CDR1 MNHNY, CDR2 SVGAGI (reference sequence). Trimming took 8 bases from V and 3 from J, leaving 11 bases between them. This CDR3 is CASSTGLYEQYF. The CDR3 DNA sequence: TGTGCCAGCTCCACGGGGCTCTACGAGCAGTACTTC.

This clonotype occurred once. The CDR3, as DNA: TGTGCCAGCACCCTCCGGATTCGATCCCAAGAGACCCAGTACTTC. Translation gives CASTLRIRSQETQYF. The chain combines TRBV4-2 with TRBJ2-5; D is ambiguous. The CDR3 sequence is 15 residues long. Germline CDR1 LGHNA, CDR2 YNFKEQ. V lost 7 bases, J lost 1 base, and 16 bases lay in between.